This T cell receptor (beta chain) came from a study of cytomegalovirus exposure and HLA in healthy donors. Notes on the study in general: In a later analysis, an Asian-associated ancestry cluster reportedly showed fewer N-insertions than the approximately 700-donor mean.

The junction had 5 bases not matched to a gene; V was cut back by 1 base and J by 5 bases. This CDR3 has 16 residues. The germline CDR1 and CDR2 sequences are LGHNA and YNFKEQ. As to this clone: The antigen remains undetermined.

Vbeta (60) and Jbeta (13) primers were used in the PCR. Only in-frame clones appear in the TCRdb table, and some are missing; sequencing was by immunoSEQ multiplex PCR. The sample has around 300,000 clones; around 66% are singletons. The sample consisted of PBMCs. The chain uses TRBV4-2 and TRBJ2-1; 10 bases align to TRBD2. The TCR comes from a female donor in good health and CMV-seronegative. The CDR3 is CASSQGDLAGDNEQFF. Written as DNA, the CDR3 is TGTGCCAGCAGCCAAGGAGATCTAGCGGGAGACAATGAGCAGTTCTTC.